This entry features one T cell receptor beta chain sequence. This specimen comes from a study of shared T cell receptors in the human thymus. Germline lookup yields CDR1 SGHNT and CDR2 YYREEE (reference sequence). CDR3 length equals 15 residues. Trimming pared 4 bases from V and 5 bases from J, leaving 19 bases between. Method: immunoSEQ multiplex PCR; TCRdb's copy keeps in-frame clones and lacks some. The repertoire holds roughly 660,000 clones, with approximately 88% as singletons. These data also featured in a second study, about human thymus T cells. That work adds: Thymus tissue was removed during corrective cardiac surgery. What appeared biased in thymic and blood repertoires was the usage of V and J genes. Related work showed strongly overlapping thymic repertoires across unrelated individuals.

The receptor was derived from a boy under two years old with a congenital heart defect. The sequenced sample consisted of thymocytes. J is TRBJ2-7 and V is TRBV5-4; D unclear. The CDR3 loop reads CASSTRRFSPDEQYF. CDR3 DNA: TGTGCCAGCAGCACGCGCCGATTTAGCCCGGACGAGCAGTACTTC. The variable domain in full, completed from reference TRBV5-4 and TRBJ2-7, reads ETGVTQSPTHLIKTRGQQVTLRCSSQSGHNTVSWYQQALGQGPQFIFQYYREEENGRGNFPPRFSGLQFPNYSSELNVNALELDDSALYLCASSTRRFSPDEQYFGPGTRLTVT.